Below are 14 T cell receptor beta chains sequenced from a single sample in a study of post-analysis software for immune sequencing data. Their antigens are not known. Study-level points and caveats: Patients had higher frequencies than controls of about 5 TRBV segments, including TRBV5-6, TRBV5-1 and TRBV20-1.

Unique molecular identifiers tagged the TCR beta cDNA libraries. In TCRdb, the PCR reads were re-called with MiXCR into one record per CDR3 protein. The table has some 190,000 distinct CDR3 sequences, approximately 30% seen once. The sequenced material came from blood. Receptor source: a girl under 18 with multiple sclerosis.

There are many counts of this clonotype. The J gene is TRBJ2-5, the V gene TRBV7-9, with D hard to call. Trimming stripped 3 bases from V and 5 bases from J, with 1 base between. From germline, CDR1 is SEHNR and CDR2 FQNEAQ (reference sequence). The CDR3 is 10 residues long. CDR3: CASSFETQYF. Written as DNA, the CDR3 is TGTGCCAGCAGCTTTGAGACCCAGTACTTC.

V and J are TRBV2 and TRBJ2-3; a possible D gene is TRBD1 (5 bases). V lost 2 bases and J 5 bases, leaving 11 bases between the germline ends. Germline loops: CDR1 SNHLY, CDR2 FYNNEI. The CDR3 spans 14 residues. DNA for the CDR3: TGTGCCAGCAGTGAACAGGGTAGGGGAGATACGCAGTATTTT. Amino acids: CASSEQGRGDTQYF.

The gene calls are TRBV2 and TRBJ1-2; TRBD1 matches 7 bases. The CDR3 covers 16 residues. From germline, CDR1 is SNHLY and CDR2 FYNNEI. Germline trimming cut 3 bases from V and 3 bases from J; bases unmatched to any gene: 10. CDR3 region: CASSDMRQGTDYGYTF. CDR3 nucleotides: TGTGCCAGCAGTGACATGAGACAGGGCACCGACTATGGCTACACCTTC.

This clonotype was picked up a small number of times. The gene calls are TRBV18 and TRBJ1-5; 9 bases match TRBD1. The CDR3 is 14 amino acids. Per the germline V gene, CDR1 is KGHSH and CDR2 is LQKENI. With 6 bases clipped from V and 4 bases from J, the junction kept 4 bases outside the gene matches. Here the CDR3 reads CASSDRGGNQPQHF. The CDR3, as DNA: TGTGCCAGCTCCGACAGGGGGGGGAATCAGCCCCAGCATTTT.

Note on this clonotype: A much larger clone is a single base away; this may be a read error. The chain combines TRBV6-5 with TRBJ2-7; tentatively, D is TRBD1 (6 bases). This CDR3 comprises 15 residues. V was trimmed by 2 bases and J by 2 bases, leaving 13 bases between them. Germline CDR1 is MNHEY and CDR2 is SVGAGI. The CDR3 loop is CASSYRRTEPYEQYF. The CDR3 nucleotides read TGTGCCAGCAGTTACAGGCGGACAGAGCCCTACGAGCAGTACTTC.

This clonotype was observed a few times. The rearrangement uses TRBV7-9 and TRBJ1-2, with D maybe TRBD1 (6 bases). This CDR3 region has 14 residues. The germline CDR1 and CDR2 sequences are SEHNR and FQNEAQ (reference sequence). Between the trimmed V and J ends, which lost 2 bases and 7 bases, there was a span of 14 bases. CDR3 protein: CASSLFAGGRGYTF. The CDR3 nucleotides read TGTGCCAGCAGCTTATTCGCGGGGGGCCGTGGCTACACCTTC.

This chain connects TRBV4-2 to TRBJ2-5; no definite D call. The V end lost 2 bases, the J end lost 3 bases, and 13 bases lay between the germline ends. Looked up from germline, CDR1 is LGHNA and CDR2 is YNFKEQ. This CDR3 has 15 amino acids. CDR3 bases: TGTGCCAGCAGCCAATCTTACAGTGTCAAAGAGACCCAGTACTTC. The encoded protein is CASSQSYSVKETQYF.

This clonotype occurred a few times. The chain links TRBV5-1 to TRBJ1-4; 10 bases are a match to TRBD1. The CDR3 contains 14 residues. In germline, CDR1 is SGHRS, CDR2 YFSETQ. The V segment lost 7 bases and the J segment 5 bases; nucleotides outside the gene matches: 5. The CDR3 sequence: CASGPGQGNEKLFF. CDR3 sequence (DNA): TGCGCCAGCGGACCGGGACAGGGGAATGAAAAACTGTTTTTT.

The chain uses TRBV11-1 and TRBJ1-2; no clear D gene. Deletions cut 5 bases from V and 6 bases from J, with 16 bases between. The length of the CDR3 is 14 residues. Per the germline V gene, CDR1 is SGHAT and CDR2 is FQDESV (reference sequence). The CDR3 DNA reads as TGTGCCAGCAGCCTATCGAGGGAGTCAGATGGCTACACCTTC. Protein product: CASSLSRESDGYTF.

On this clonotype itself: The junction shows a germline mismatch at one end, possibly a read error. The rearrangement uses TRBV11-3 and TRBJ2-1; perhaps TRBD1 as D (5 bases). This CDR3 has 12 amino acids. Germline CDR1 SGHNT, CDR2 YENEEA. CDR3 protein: CAGSPRGGIQFF. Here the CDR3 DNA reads TGTGCCGGCAGCCCTAGGGGTGGGATACAGTTCTTC.

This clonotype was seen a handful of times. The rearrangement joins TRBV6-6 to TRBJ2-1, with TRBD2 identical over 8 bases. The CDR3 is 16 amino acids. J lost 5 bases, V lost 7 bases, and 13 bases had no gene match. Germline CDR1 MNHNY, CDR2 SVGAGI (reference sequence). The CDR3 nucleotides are TGTGCCAGCATTTTAAAACCGGGACTAGGTCACAATGAGCAGTTCTTC. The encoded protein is CASILKPGLGHNEQFF.

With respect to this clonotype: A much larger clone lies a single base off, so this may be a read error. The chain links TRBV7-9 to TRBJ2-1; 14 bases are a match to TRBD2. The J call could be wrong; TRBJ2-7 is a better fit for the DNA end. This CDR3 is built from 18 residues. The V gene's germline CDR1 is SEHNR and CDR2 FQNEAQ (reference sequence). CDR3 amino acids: CASSSIMTSGRARNEQYF. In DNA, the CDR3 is TGTGCCAGCAGCTCAATCATGACTAGCGGGAGGGCCCGCAATGAGCAGTACTTC.

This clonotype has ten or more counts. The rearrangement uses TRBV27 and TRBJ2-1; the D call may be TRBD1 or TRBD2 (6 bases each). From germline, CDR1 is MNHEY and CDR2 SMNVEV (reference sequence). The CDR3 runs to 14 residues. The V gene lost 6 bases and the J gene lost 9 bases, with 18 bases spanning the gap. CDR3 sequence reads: CASRRGGWVGEQFF. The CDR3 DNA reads TGTGCCAGCAGACGAGGGGGGTGGGTCGGTGAGCAGTTCTTC.

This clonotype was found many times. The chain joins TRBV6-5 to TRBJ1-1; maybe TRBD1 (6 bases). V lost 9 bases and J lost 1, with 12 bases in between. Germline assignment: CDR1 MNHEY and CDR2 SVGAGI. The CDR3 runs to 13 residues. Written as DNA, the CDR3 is TGTGCCAGTTCCCGGACAGCGAACACTGAAGCTTTCTTT. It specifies CASSRTANTEAFF.